This T cell receptor beta chain was profiled in a study of T cells expressing NK-cell markers. For the study at large: Repertoire data for TCR beta were derived from sorted T cells (CD3+CD56+NKG2C+, CD3+CD56+NKG2C- and CD3+CD56-NKG2C+). General study points: Certain NKG2C+ T cell clones were expanded, and their HCMV specificity remained unclear.

Germline V gene lookup returns CDR1 KGHDR and CDR2 SFDVKD. The CDR3 spans 16 residues. Production of TCR beta cDNA relied on 5'RACE template switching with UMIs. Each CDR3 protein gets one entry in TCRdb, which reprocessed the 5' RACE reads and gives no DNA. This sample's table reports about 460,000 distinct CDR3 sequences. Comment on this clonotype: No antigen is known for it.

The chain couples TRBV24-1 to TRBJ2-1; without DNA, the TCRdb call of TRBD2 cannot be checked. This receptor was identified in a woman aged 50 to 60 in good health. The source material was blood T cells: a sorted CD56 or NKG2C T cell subset, CD4+ or CD8+ T cells, or bulk PBMC T cells (not recorded which). The CDR3: CATSDLLAGGNNEQFF.